The 24 T cell receptor beta chains reported below all come from one sample, sequenced in a study of cytomegalovirus exposure and HLA in healthy donors. Vbeta (60) and Jbeta (13) primers were used in the PCR. Data came from immunoSEQ multiplex PCR; TCRdb stores just in-frame clones and leaves some out. The sample lists some 79,000 clones, 60% to 85% occurring once. Input material: PBMCs. The receptors were gathered from a male donor in good health and CMV-seropositive.

The V gene is TRBV7-2, the J gene TRBJ2-7, with no clear D. Germline CDR1 reads SGHTA; CDR2 reads FQGNSA. Between the trimmed V and J ends, which lost 3 bases and 3 bases, there was a span of 12 bases. The CDR3 runs 14 residues. The CDR3 DNA follows: TGTGCCAGCAGCTTGATACAGAATAACTACGAGCAGTACTTC. Its protein product is CASSLIQNNYEQYF.

This chain connects TRBV18 to TRBJ2-2; a weak D match, TRBD1 (6 bases). V lost 4 bases to trimming and J lost 5 bases, with 11 bases between them. The CDR3 runs to 14 residues. Germline assignment: CDR1 KGHSH and CDR2 LQKENI. CDR3 DNA sequence: TGTGCCAGCTCACAGGGGGAGCGTACCGGGGAGCTGTTTTTT. The encoded protein is CASSQGERTGELFF.

The V and J genes are TRBV27 and TRBJ2-3; no firm D call. The V end lost 3 bases, the J end lost 0 bases, and 10 bases lay between the germline ends. Germline V CDR1 and CDR2: MNHEY, SMNVEV (reference sequence). This CDR3 has 15 residues. As DNA, the CDR3 is TGTGCCAGCAGTTTCGAGGAGACTAGCACAGATACGCAGTATTTT. The encoded protein is CASSFEETSTDTQYF.

The genes are TRBV5-6 and TRBJ1-2; TRBD1 agrees at 7 bases. Trimming cost V 4 bases and J 3 bases; bases outside gene matches: 9. The CDR3 is 15 residues long. Germline loops: CDR1 SGHDT, CDR2 YYEEEE. CDR3 in amino acids: CASSVRDRLYYGYTF. DNA for the CDR3: TGTGCCAGCAGCGTCCGGGACAGACTTTACTATGGCTACACCTTC.

This clone was seen a few times. The CDR3 coding sequence is TGTTCCAAGCAGAAGGCGGCATACGAGCAGTACTTC. It specifies CSKQKAAYEQYF. The chain combines TRBV27 with TRBJ2-7; D unclear. The CDR3 loop spans 12 amino acids. Germline CDR1 reads MNHEY; CDR2 reads SMNVEV (reference sequence).

V usage is TRBV4-2 and J usage is TRBJ1-4, with a weak D call TRBD1 (5 bases). Per germline, CDR1 LGHNA and CDR2 YNFKEQ. The CDR3 runs 14 residues. Deletions cut 1 base from V and 8 bases from J, with 11 bases between. This CDR3 reads CASSQGQGEEKLFF. The CDR3 bases are TGTGCCAGCAGCCAAGGGCAGGGTGAGGAAAAACTGTTTTTT.

This chain uses TRBV29-1 with TRBJ2-2; D might be TRBD1 (5 bases). With 5 bases removed from V and 6 bases from J, the gap between germline ends came to 10 bases. Germline assignment: CDR1 SQVTM and CDR2 ANQGSEA. This CDR3 is 12 amino acids long. DNA of the CDR3: TGCAGCGTTTACCAGGGCGCCGGGGAGCTGTTTTTT. It encodes CSVYQGAGELFF.

The J gene is TRBJ2-7, the V gene TRBV6-5, with D possibly TRBD1 on 5 matching bases. V lost 6 bases, J lost 9 bases, and 12 bases lay in between. CDR3 length equals 11 residues. Germline values: CDR1 MNHEY, CDR2 SVGAGI. The CDR3 sequence is CASSTGCRQYF. In DNA, the CDR3 is TGTGCCAGCAGCACAGGATGCCGGCAGTACTTC.

This chain uses TRBV2 with TRBJ2-3, with TRBD2 matching over 8 bases. Germline loops: CDR1 SNHLY, CDR2 FYNNEI. V shed 1 base and J 2 bases; nucleotides not matched to a gene: 5. The CDR3 consists of 16 residues. CDR3 sequence (DNA): TGTGCCAGCAGTGAAGTTACGGGGGGGAACACAGATACGCAGTATTTT. Encoded protein: CASSEVTGGNTDTQYF.

The V call is TRBV6-4, the J call TRBJ2-1; the D is unclear. V shed 0 bases and J shed 0 bases, with 9 bases lying between them. CDR1 and CDR2 (germline): MRHNA, SNTAGT. The CDR3 runs 16 residues. The CDR3 nucleotides read TGTGCCAGCAGTGACTCGTCCGTGAGCTCCTACAATGAGCAGTTCTTC. Protein sequence: CASSDSSVSSYNEQFF.

The gene calls are TRBV7-9 and TRBJ2-1; maybe TRBD2 (6 bases). V gave up 1 base and J gave up 4 bases, with 17 bases separating them. Germline CDR1 and CDR2: SEHNR and FQNEAQ (reference sequence). This CDR3 is built from 17 residues. CDR3 nucleotide sequence: TGTGCCAGCAGCTTAGAGTCGTTGGGACTGGAGTACAATGAGCAGTTCTTC. Encoded protein: CASSLESLGLEYNEQFF.

V usage is TRBV7-6 and J usage is TRBJ1-4, with D tentatively TRBD1 (6 bases). The germline CDR1 and CDR2 sequences are SGHVS and FNYEAQ. The CDR3 totals 15 residues. The germline V and J ends were trimmed by 5 bases and 5 bases, with 15 bases remaining between them. The CDR3 reads CASSTPTGANEKLFF. CDR3 in DNA: TGTGCCAGCAGCACCCCGACAGGTGCGAATGAAAAACTGTTTTTT.

V gene TRBV27 combines with J gene TRBJ2-5; 8 bases are a match to TRBD2. The J call may be wrong; the DNA end is better matched by TRBJ2-7. The CDR3 length is 14 residues. In germline, CDR1 is MNHEY, CDR2 SMNVEV (reference sequence). The CDR3 DNA sequence: TGTGCCAGCAGTTTATCGGGACTAGCCTACGAGCAGTACTTC. This codes for CASSLSGLAYEQYF.

V and J are TRBV28 and TRBJ2-7; D is unresolved. This CDR3 has 12 amino acids. CDR1 and CDR2 from the germline V gene are MDHEN and SYDVKM. Trimming took off 6 bases at V and 6 bases at J, with 12 bases between the two ends. The CDR3 nucleotides are TGTGCCAGCAGCCCCCTCTCGTTCGAGCAGTACTTC. As protein: CASSPLSFEQYF.

The rearrangement links TRBV6-6 to TRBJ2-7, with D maybe TRBD2 (5 bases). V gave up 2 bases and J gave up 4 bases, with 15 bases separating them. The CDR3 covers 15 residues. The germline V gene encodes CDR1 MNHNY and CDR2 SVGAGI (reference sequence). The CDR3 DNA follows: TGTGCCAGCAGTTACCCCACGGCCAGCGGATACGAGCAGTACTTC. Translating gives CASSYPTASGYEQYF.

The rearrangement links TRBV4-1 to TRBJ1-2, with TRBD1 matching over 8 bases. This CDR3 is built from 14 residues. Germline-derived CDR1 and CDR2 are MGHRA and YSYEKL. J lost 8 bases, V lost 0 bases, and 5 bases had no gene match. The CDR3 protein is CASSQDTGGSGYTF. The CDR3 DNA sequence: TGCGCCAGCAGCCAAGACACAGGGGGGTCGGGCTACACCTTC.

J is TRBJ1-4 and V is TRBV5-1, with D unclear. V was trimmed by 0 bases and J by 0 bases, leaving 9 bases between them. Germline values: CDR1 SGHRS, CDR2 YFSETQ. The CDR3 covers 16 residues. The CDR3 sequence: CASSLGGTTTNEKLFF. The CDR3 nucleotides are TGCGCCAGCAGCTTGGGCGGCACCACAACTAATGAAAAACTGTTTTTT.

The chain carries TRBV7-9 and TRBJ2-1; 10 nucleotides match TRBD2. CDR3 length: 15 amino acids. With 6 bases clipped from V and 2 bases from J, the junction kept 4 bases outside the gene matches. CDR1 and CDR2 from the germline V gene are SEHNR and FQNEAQ (reference sequence). In nucleotides, the CDR3 is TGTGCCAGCAGTACCCTAGCGGGGGCCTACAATGAGCAGTTCTTC. It specifies CASSTLAGAYNEQFF.

Note on this clone: Germline and junction disagree at one end, which may indicate a read error. The chain uses TRBV7-9 and TRBJ1-6; D possibly corresponds to TRBD1 (6 bases). CDR1 and CDR2 (germline): SEHNR, FQNEAQ (reference sequence). CDR3 size: 14 residues. Here the CDR3 reads CASTLGGDNSPLHF. DNA for the CDR3: TGTGCCAGCACCTTAGGGGGAGACAATTCACCCCTCCACTTT.

This sequence joins TRBV4-1 and TRBJ1-5; 8 nucleotides align to TRBD1. Germline V gives CDR1 MGHRA, CDR2 YSYEKL. The CDR3 spans 16 residues. Losses at the gene ends were 4 bases for V and 3 bases for J; bases not matched to a gene: 8. The CDR3 nucleotides read TGCGCCAGCAGCCCCTACCCGGGACAGGTCAATCAGCCCCAGCATTTT. It specifies CASSPYPGQVNQPQHF.

The chain combines TRBV19 with TRBJ1-5; D may be TRBD1 (6 bases). Per the germline V gene, CDR1 is LNHDA and CDR2 is SQIVND (reference sequence). Deletions cut 5 bases from V and 0 bases from J, with 11 bases between. The CDR3 is 15 amino acids. CDR3 bases: TGTGCCAGTAGTTGGACAGACTATAGCAATCAGCCCCAGCATTTT. It is translated as CASSWTDYSNQPQHF. Together with reference TRBV19 and TRBJ1-5, the CDR3 gives the full variable domain: DGGITQSPKYLFRKEGQNVTLSCEQNLNHDAMYWYRQDPGQGLRLIYYSQIVNDFQKGDIAEGYSVSREKKESFPLTVTSAQKNPTAFYLCASSWTDYSNQPQHFGDGTRLSIL.

The rearrangement uses TRBV7-9 and TRBJ2-7; perhaps TRBD1 as D (5 bases). The CDR3 is 13 residues long. V was pared by 5 bases and J by 5 bases, with 13 bases between. Germline values: CDR1 SEHNR, CDR2 FQNEAQ (reference sequence). CDR3 residues: CASSPPGYHEQYF. The CDR3 coding sequence is TGTGCCAGCAGCCCCCCAGGGTACCACGAGCAGTACTTC. Variable domain in full (rest from reference TRBV7-9 and TRBJ2-7): DTGVSQNPRHKITKRGQNVTFRCDPISEHNRLYWYRQTLGQGPEFLTYFQNEAQLEKSRLLSDRFSAERPKGSFSTLEIQRTEQGDSAMYLCASSPPGYHEQYFGPGTRLTVT.

This clone was recorded once. The chain has TRBV7-2 and TRBJ2-3, with D possibly TRBD1 on 5 matching bases. The CDR3 is 15 residues long. V lost 2 bases, J lost 1 base, and 10 bases lay in between. Germline CDR1 reads SGHTA; CDR2 reads FQGNSA. CDR3 residues: CASSLRGSGTDTQYF. CDR3 nucleotide sequence: TGTGCCAGCAGCTTAAGGGGCTCGGGCACAGATACGCAGTATTTT. The variable domain in full, with the rest retrieved from reference TRBV7-2 and TRBJ2-3, is GAGVSQSPSNKVTEKGKDVELRCDPISGHTALYWYRQSLGQGLEFLIYFQGNSAPDKSGLPSDRFSAERTGGSVSTLTIQRTQQEDSAVYLCASSLRGSGTDTQYFGPGTRLTVL.

The chain has TRBV5-8 and TRBJ1-2, with 9 bases aligning to TRBD1. Germline-derived CDR1 and CDR2 are SGHTS and YDEGEE. V was clipped by 2 bases and J by 2 bases; unmatched bases: 4. The CDR3 runs 15 residues. CDR3 residues: CASSFAGTGNYGYTF. CDR3 bases: TGTGCCAGCAGCTTCGCCGGGACAGGGAACTATGGCTACACCTTC.